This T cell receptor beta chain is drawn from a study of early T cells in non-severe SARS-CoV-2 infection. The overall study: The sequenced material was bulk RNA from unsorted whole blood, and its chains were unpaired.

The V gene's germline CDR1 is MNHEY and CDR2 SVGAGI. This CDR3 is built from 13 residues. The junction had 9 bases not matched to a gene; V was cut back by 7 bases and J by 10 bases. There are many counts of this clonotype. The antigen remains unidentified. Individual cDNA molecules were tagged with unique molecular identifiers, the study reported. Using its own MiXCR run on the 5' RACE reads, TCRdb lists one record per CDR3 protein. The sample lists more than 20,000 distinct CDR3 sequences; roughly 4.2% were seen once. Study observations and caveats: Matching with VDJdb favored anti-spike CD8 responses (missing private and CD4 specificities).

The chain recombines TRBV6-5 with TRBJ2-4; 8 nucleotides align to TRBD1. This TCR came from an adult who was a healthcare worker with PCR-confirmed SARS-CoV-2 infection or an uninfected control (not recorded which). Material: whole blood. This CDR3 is CASTSTGVKIQYF. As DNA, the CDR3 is TGTGCCAGCACCTCGACAGGGGTTAAGATTCAGTACTTC.